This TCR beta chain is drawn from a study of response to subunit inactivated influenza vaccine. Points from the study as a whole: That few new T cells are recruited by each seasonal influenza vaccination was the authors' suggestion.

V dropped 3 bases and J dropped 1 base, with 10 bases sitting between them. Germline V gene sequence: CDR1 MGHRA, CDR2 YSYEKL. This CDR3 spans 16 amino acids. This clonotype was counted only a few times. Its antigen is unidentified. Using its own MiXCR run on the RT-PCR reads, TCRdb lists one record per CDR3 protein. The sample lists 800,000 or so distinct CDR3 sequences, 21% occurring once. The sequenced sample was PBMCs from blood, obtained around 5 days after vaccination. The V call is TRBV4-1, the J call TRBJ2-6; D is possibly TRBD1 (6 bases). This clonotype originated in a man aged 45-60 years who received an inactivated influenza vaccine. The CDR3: CASSQTGNSGANVLTF. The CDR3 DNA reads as TGCGCCAGCAGCCAGACAGGCAATTCTGGGGCCAACGTCCTGACTTTC.